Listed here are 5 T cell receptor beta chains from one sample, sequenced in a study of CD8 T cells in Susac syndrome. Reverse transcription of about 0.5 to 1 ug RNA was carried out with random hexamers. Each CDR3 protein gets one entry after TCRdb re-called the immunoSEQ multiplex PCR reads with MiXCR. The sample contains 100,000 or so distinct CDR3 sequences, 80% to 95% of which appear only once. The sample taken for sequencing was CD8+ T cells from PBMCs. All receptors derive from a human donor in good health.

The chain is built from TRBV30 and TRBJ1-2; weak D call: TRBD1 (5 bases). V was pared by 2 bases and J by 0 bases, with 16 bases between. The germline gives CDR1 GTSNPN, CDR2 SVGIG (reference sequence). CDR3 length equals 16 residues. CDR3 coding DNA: TGTGCCTGGAGTAAAGGAGGGGCGATACCTAACTATGGCTACACCTTC. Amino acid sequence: CAWSKGGAIPNYGYTF.

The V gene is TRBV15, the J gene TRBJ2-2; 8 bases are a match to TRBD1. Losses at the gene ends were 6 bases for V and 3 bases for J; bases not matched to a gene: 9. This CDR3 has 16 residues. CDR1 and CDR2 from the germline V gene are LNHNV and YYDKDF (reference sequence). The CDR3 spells CATRGQWDRHTGELFF. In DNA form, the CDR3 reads TGTGCCACCAGGGGTCAGTGGGACAGGCACACCGGGGAGCTGTTTTTT.

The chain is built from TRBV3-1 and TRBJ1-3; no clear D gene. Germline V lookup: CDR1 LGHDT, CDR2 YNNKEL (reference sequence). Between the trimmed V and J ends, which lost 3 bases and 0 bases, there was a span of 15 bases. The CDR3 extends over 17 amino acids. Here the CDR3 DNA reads TGTGCCAGCAGCCACGTTATCTCGAGGCACTCTGGAAACACCATATATTTT. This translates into CASSHVISRHSGNTIYF.

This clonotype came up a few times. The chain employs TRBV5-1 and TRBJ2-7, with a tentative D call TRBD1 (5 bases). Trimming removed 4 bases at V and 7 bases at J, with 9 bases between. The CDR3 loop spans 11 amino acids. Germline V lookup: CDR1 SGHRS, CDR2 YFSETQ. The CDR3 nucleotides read TGCGCCAGCAGCGGGGCTCGGGAGCAGTACTTC. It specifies CASSGAREQYF.

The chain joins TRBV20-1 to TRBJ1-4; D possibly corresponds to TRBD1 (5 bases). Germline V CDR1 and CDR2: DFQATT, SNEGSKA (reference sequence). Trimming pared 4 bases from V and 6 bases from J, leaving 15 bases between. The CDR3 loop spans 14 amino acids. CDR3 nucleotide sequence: TGCAGTGCTACAAGTATAAGGGGCGATGAAAAACTGTTTTTT. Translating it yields CSATSIRGDEKLFF.